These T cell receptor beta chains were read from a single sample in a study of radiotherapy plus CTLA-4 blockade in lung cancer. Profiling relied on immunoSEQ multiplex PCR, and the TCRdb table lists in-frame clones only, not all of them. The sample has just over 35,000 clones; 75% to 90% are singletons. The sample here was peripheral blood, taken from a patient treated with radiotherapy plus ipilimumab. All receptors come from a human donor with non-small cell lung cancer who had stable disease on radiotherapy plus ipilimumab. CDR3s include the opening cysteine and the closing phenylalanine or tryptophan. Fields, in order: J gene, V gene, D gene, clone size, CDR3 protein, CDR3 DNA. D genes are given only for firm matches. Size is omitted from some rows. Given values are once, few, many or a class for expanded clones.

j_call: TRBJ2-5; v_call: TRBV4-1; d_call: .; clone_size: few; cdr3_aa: CASSPRAVPAGETQYF; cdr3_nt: TGCGCCAGCAGCCCCAGAGCCGTTCCGGCCGGGGAGACCCAGTACTTC
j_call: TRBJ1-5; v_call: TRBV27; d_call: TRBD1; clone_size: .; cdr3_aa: CASTTAGGQPQHF; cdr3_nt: TGTGCCAGCACCACGGCAGGGGGTCAGCCCCAGCATTTT
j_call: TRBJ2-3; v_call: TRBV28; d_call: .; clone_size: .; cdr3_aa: CATSWDTTYPADTQYF; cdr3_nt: TGTGCCACCTCCTGGGACACTACCTACCCCGCAGATACGCAGTATTTT
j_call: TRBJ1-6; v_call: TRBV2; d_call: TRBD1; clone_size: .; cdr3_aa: CASSPGTGGRYRNSPLHF; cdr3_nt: TGTGCCAGCAGTCCCGGGACAGGGGGACGGTATCGTAATTCACCCCTCCACTTT
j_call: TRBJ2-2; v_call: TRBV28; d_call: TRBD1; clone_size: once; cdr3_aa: CASSQGGTTGELFF; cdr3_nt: TGTGCCAGCAGCCAAGGGGGCACCACCGGGGAGCTGTTTTTT
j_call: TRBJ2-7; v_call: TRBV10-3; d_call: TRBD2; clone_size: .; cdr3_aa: CAIRLGLAGLYEQYF; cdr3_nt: TGTGCCATCAGGTTGGGACTAGCGGGCCTCTACGAGCAGTACTTC
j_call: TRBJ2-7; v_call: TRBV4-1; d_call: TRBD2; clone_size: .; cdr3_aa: CASSRASGSFLEQYF; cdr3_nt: TGCGCCAGCAGCCGAGCTAGCGGGAGCTTTCTCGAGCAGTACTTC
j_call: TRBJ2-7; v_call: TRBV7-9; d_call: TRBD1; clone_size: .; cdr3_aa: CASSLGQGHSYEQYF; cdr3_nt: TGTGCCAGCAGCTTAGGACAGGGACACTCCTACGAGCAGTACTTC
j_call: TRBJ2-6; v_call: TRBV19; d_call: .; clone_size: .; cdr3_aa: CASSLRATGANVLTF; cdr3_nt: TGTGCCAGTAGTCTCAGGGCTACTGGGGCCAACGTCCTGACTTTC
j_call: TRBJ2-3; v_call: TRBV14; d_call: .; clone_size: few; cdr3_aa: CASSLTTNTDTQYF; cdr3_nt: TGTGCCAGCAGCCTAACAACTAACACAGATACGCAGTATTTT
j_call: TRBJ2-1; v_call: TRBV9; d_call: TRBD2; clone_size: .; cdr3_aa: CASSVRPGGYEQFF; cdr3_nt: TGTGCCAGCAGCGTAAGGCCGGGAGGGTATGAGCAGTTCTTC
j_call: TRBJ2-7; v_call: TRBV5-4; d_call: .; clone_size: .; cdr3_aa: CASSSAQNEQYF; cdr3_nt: TGTGCCAGCAGCTCGGCACAGAACGAGCAGTACTTC
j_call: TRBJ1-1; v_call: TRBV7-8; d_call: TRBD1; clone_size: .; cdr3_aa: CASSFTQLGTKTGGTEAFF; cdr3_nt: TGTGCCAGCAGCTTCACCCAACTGGGGACCAAGACAGGGGGCACTGAAGCTTTCTTT
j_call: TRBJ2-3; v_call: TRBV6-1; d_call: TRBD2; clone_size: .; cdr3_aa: CASSGYSPGTRADTQYF; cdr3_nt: TGTGCCAGCAGTGGATACAGCCCCGGGACTAGAGCAGATACGCAGTATTTT
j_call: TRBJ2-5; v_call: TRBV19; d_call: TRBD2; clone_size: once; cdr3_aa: CASSLGLAYKGETQYF; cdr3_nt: TGTGCCAGTAGTTTAGGACTAGCGTACAAGGGAGAGACCCAGTACTTC